This paragraph covers one T cell receptor (beta chain) sequence. Germline lookup yields CDR1 MGHRA and CDR2 YSYEKL. The V and J ends lost 1 base and 6 bases respectively, with 7 bases between them. This CDR3 region has 14 residues. The sample is drawn from a study of blood T cell repertoires in COVID-19. Study-wide context: Acute-phase and convalescent COVID-19 samples originated in the United States, Italy and Spain.

Followed over time, Seattle patients had been enrolled while infection was active. Per the original methods: Reference gene primer amplification yielded estimated nucleated cell counts. Assay used: immunoSEQ multiplex PCR; TCRdb lists only in-frame clones, some missing. That table furnishes V, J and clone size, whereas the DNA furnished D and trimming. The sample holds about 160,000 clones, about 85% seen once. The sample was peripheral blood. The V gene is TRBV4-1, the J gene TRBJ1-6; unclear D gene. The clonotype comes from a man older than 75 with COVID-19, enrolled during active disease. This CDR3 is CASSQGPVNSPLHF. In DNA, the CDR3 is TGCGCCAGCAGCCAAGGGCCAGTTAATTCACCCCTCCACTTT.